This T cell receptor (beta chain) was sequenced in a study of cytomegalovirus exposure and HLA in healthy donors. CDR3 size: 15 residues. CDR1 and CDR2 (germline): SGHAT, FQNNGV. V was shortened by 0 bases and J by 3 bases, with 11 bases between the two germline ends. The PCR contained 60 Vbeta and 13 Jbeta primers. As processed by the authors: A later analysis counted 65 million to 90 million unique TCR beta chains, around 10 million shared. Repertoires were generated with immunoSEQ multiplex PCR, while TCRdb's copy carries only in-frame clones and drops some. That table gives V, J and clone size, and the DNA gave D and trimming. The repertoire consists of 100,000 to 150,000 clones, with 75% to 90% occurring once and the leading ten covering about 2%. Study conclusions and caveats: Later, an analysis found that common viral pathogens appeared to be linked with several of the most significant clusters. In an earlier analysis, in about 530 donors, most V segments appeared productive either ~87% or ~30% of the time.

This clone was seen only once. The antigen is undetermined. This receptor was identified in a man aged 30 to 45 in good health and CMV-seronegative. The material sequenced was PBMCs. J is TRBJ2-5 and V is TRBV11-2, with a weak D call TRBD1 (6 bases). The CDR3 nucleotides are TGTGCCAGCAGCTTAGACGGACAGAGGGAAGAGACCCAGTACTTC. Its translation is CASSLDGQREETQYF.